These T cell receptor beta chains were read from a single sample in a study of a mutant IDH1 vaccine in newly diagnosed glioma. TCRdb keeps only in-frame clones here, not all; method: immunoSEQ multiplex PCR. The sample holds about 75,000 clones; more than 85% are singletons and the top ten take roughly 0.56%. No antigen is known for these receptors. Specimen: PBMCs, collected from a glioma patient whose treatment included an IDH1 peptide vaccine. All receptors come from a woman aged 45-65 years with glioma. Each CDR3 is given with its conserved first and last residue. A D gene is named only where the DNA matches it firmly. Clone size is shown for a subset of rows, as once, few, many or a class of expanded clone.

size	V	J	D	CDR3	DNA
.	TRBV7-2	TRBJ2-1	TRBD2	CAARAGGHHNEQFF	TGTGCCGCACGGGCGGGAGGGCATCACAATGAGCAGTTCTTC
.	TRBV30	TRBJ2-3	.	CAVDLPADTQYF	TGTGCCGTCGATTTACCCGCAGATACGCAGTATTTT
.	TRBV5-6	TRBJ2-7	.	CASSLGPGNYEQYF	TGTGCCAGCAGCTTGGGTCCAGGGAACTACGAGCAGTACTTC
once	TRBV2	TRBJ2-3	TRBD2	CARLARLAGVDTQYF	TGTGCCCGTCTCGCCCGACTAGCGGGAGTAGATACGCAGTATTTT
.	TRBV15	TRBJ2-6	.	CATSRDAFSGANVLTF	TGTGCCACCAGCAGAGATGCATTCTCTGGGGCCAACGTCCTGACTTTC
once	TRBV18	TRBJ2-1	TRBD2	CASSPGTSGNYNEQFF	TGTGCCAGCTCACCTGGGACTAGCGGAAACTACAATGAGCAGTTCTTC
.	TRBV6-6	TRBJ2-1	.	CASKQGNEQFF	TGTGCCAGCAAACAGGGCAATGAGCAGTTCTTC
.	TRBV5-4	TRBJ1-3	.	CASSLDSVNTIYF	TGTGCCAGCAGCTTGGATTCCGTAAACACCATATATTTT
.	TRBV5-1	TRBJ2-7	TRBD1	CASSPGTGKYF	TGCGCCAGCAGCCCTGGGACAGGGAAGTACTTC
.	TRBV29-1	TRBJ2-5	.	CSAERLQETQYF	TGCAGCGCCGAGCGGTTACAAGAGACCCAGTACTTC
.	TRBV5-1	TRBJ2-2	TRBD1	CASVAPGGITGELFF	TGCGCCAGCGTTGCCCCAGGGGGTATCACCGGGGAGCTGTTTTTT
.	TRBV6-6	TRBJ2-7	.	CASSLEGYEQYF	TGTGCCAGCAGCTTAGAAGGGTACGAGCAGTACTTC
.	TRBV27	TRBJ2-7	.	CASSSRGTAYEQYF	TGTGCCAGCAGTTCAAGAGGTACAGCCTACGAGCAGTACTTC
.	TRBV27	TRBJ2-2	TRBD2	CASSLSITSGRRGTGELFF	TGTGCCAGCAGTTTATCGATAACTAGCGGGAGGCGGGGCACCGGGGAGCTGTTTTTT
.	TRBV5-8	TRBJ2-4	.	CASTSQGWETKNIQYF	TGTGCCAGCACCTCACAGGGTTGGGAGACCAAAAACATTCAGTACTTC
.	TRBV5-1	TRBJ2-3	TRBD2	CASSLILAGSTDTQYF	TGCGCCAGCAGCTTGATTCTAGCGGGAAGCACAGATACGCAGTATTTT
.	TRBV28	TRBJ1-1	.	CASSLGRLNTEAFF	TGTGCCAGCAGTTTGGGCAGATTGAACACTGAAGCTTTCTTT
.	TRBV5-1	TRBJ1-2	.	CASSLIPGTGYGYTF	TGCGCCAGCAGCTTGATCCCCGGGACTGGCTATGGCTACACCTTC
once	TRBV6-6	TRBJ2-2	.	CASRNPGLNTGELFF	TGTGCCAGCAGAAACCCGGGATTGAACACCGGGGAGCTGTTTTTT
.	TRBV2	TRBJ1-1	TRBD1	CASLGTGLTEAFF	TGTGCCAGCCTTGGGACAGGGCTCACTGAAGCTTTCTTT
.	TRBV10-2	TRBJ1-5	TRBD1	CASRTGAGNQPQHF	TGCGCCAGCAGGACAGGGGCGGGCAATCAGCCCCAGCATTTT
.	TRBV29-1	TRBJ1-6	TRBD1	CSVGTGDSPLHF	TGCAGCGTTGGGACAGGGGACTCACCCCTCCACTTT
.	TRBV9	TRBJ2-2	TRBD2	CASGQPLAGGRNTGELFF	TGTGCCAGCGGTCAACCCTTGGCGGGAGGGCGGAACACCGGGGAGCTGTTTTTT
.	TRBV4-2	TRBJ2-7	.	CASSQVAGSSYEQYF	TGTGCCAGCAGCCAAGTCGCCGGGTCTTCCTACGAGCAGTACTTC
.	TRBV27	TRBJ1-5	.	CASSLSRTARNQPQHF	TGTGCCAGCAGTTTATCGCGGACAGCTCGCAATCAGCCCCAGCATTTT
.	TRBV5-1	TRBJ2-7	TRBD1	CASSKGTGGVFYEQYF	TGCGCCAGCAGCAAGGGGACAGGGGGCGTCTTTTACGAGCAGTACTTC
.	TRBV5-1	TRBJ2-7	TRBD2	CASSLGTSISYEQYF	TGCGCCAGCAGCTTGGGGACTAGCATTTCCTACGAGCAGTACTTC
.	TRBV9	TRBJ1-4	.	CASSLLGGETNEKLFF	TGTGCCAGCAGCCTCCTTGGTGGAGAAACTAATGAAAAACTGTTTTTT